The 23 T cell receptor beta chains given below trace back to one sample, sequenced in a study of naive and memory T cell subsets. The beta constant-region primer was an equimolar mix of two oligonucleotides covering TRBC1 and TRBC2. Nested alpha and beta constant-region primers with the SP2 primer drove four PCR rounds on ligated cDNA. TCRdb ran MiXCR on the UMI-ligation and nested PCR reads and lists one entry per CDR3 protein. This sample yields over 100,000 distinct CDR3 sequences, of which just over 35% are seen a single time; 0.9% belongs to the top ten. The sample taken for sequencing was central memory CD4+ T cells from blood. The receptors originated from a human donor in good health.

This clonotype occurred many times. The chain combines TRBV11-2 with TRBJ2-4; D not resolved. V gave up 5 bases and J gave up 2 bases, with 10 bases separating them. The germline CDR1 and CDR2 sequences are SGHAT and FQNNGV. The CDR3 loop spans 14 amino acids. The CDR3 protein is CASSLMGTKNIQYF. DNA for the CDR3: TGTGCCAGCAGCCTCATGGGAACCAAAAACATTCAGTACTTC.

The chain is built from TRBV10-2 and TRBJ1-3, with D uncertain. The germline V gene encodes CDR1 WSHSY and CDR2 SAAADI. CDR3 length equals 13 residues. V was trimmed by 4 bases and J by 4 bases, leaving 8 bases between them. Written as DNA, the CDR3 is TGCGCCAGCAGTGGCAGGATCGGAAACACCATATATTTT. It codes for CASSGRIGNTIYF.

This clonotype was seen more than once but under ten times. The chain carries TRBV6-1 and TRBJ2-5; D not certain. This CDR3 has 13 amino acids. V shed 1 base and J shed 3 bases, with 6 bases lying between them. CDR1 and CDR2 from the germline V gene are MNHNS and SASEGT. CDR3 nucleotide sequence: TGTGCCAGCAGTGAAGTGTGGAAAGAGACCCAGTACTTC. Protein: CASSEVWKETQYF.

The rearrangement joins TRBV6-6 to TRBJ1-3; the match to TRBD1 covers 7 bases. This CDR3 spans 16 amino acids. V dropped 7 bases and J dropped 1; count of bases not matched to a gene: 10. From germline, CDR1 is MNHNY and CDR2 SVGAGI (reference sequence). In DNA, the CDR3 is TGTGCCAGCACTCAGGGGGTGTTTAATTCTGGAAACACCATATATTTT. Residues: CASTQGVFNSGNTIYF.

There are a few counts of this clonotype. The chain employs TRBV12-3 or TRBV12-4 and TRBJ2-4; tentatively, D is TRBD2 (6 bases). The CDR3 is 14 amino acids. V lost 5 bases to trimming and J lost 7 bases, with 15 bases between them. CDR3 nucleotides: TGTGCCAGCAGTCCCGGGGGTATCGCGAACATTCAGTACTTC. Protein product: CASSPGGIANIQYF.

The rearrangement uses TRBV12-3 or TRBV12-4 and TRBJ1-1; D uncertain. This CDR3 is 15 amino acids long. Trimming took 5 bases from V and 0 from J, leaving 13 bases between them. The CDR3 DNA is TGTGCCAGCAGTCCCCACGCAGCGATGAACACTGAAGCTTTCTTT. This gives the protein CASSPHAAMNTEAFF.

The chain has TRBV20-1 and TRBJ2-1; D gene unclear. Germline CDR1 is DFQATT and CDR2 is SNEGSKA (reference sequence). The V and J ends lost 4 bases and 2 bases respectively, with 6 bases between them. The CDR3 covers 12 residues. CDR3 nucleotides: TGCAGTGCTAACTCGGCCTACAATGAGCAGTTCTTC. Amino acid sequence: CSANSAYNEQFF.

V and J are TRBV6-6 and TRBJ2-7; 7 bases line up with TRBD1. This CDR3 spans 15 amino acids. From germline, CDR1 is MNHNY and CDR2 SVGAGI (reference sequence). V lost 7 bases to trimming and J lost 3 bases; unmatched junction nucleotides: 12. In DNA form, the CDR3 reads TGTGCCAGCACCCTGGGACAGCAAAGCCGCTACGAGCAGTACTTC. It specifies CASTLGQQSRYEQYF.

The V and J genes are TRBV15 and TRBJ1-3, with D hard to call. CDR1 and CDR2 from the germline V gene are LNHNV and YYDKDF (reference sequence). The V and J ends lost 0 bases and 0 bases respectively, with 3 bases between them. This CDR3 region has 14 residues. The CDR3 DNA reads TGTGCCACCAGCAGAGAGAGCTCTGGAAACACCATATATTTT. It is translated as CATSRESSGNTIYF.

The chain employs TRBV20-1 and TRBJ2-1; D may be TRBD2 (6 bases). Germline V lookup: CDR1 DFQATT, CDR2 SNEGSKA (reference sequence). There are 14 residues in the CDR3. Trimming took off 5 bases at V and 6 bases at J, with 17 bases between the two ends. The CDR3 is CSAGPPAGRNEQFF. CDR3 sequence (DNA): TGCAGTGCTGGGCCCCCCGCGGGGCGCAATGAGCAGTTCTTC.

J is TRBJ2-7 and V is TRBV5-1; 9 bases agree with TRBD1. The germline V gene has CDR1 SGHRS and CDR2 YFSETQ. V shed 1 base, J shed 4 bases, and the junction held 3 bases outside the gene matches. This CDR3 has 14 amino acids. The CDR3 nucleotides read TGCGCCAGCAGCTTGAACAGGGGGCGGTACGAGCAGTACTTC. It translates to CASSLNRGRYEQYF.

This clonotype was seen a handful of times. The chain joins TRBV9 to TRBJ2-3; D is possibly TRBD2 (6 bases). Per germline, CDR1 SGDLS and CDR2 YYNGEE. Trimming stripped 1 base from V and 2 bases from J, with 11 bases between. The length of the CDR3 is 15 residues. The CDR3 coding sequence is TGTGCCAGCAGCGTACGCGGGATAGACACAGATACGCAGTATTTT. It codes for CASSVRGIDTDTQYF.

V and J are TRBV6-2 or TRBV6-3 and TRBJ1-5; no definite D call. From germline, CDR1 is MNHEY and CDR2 SVGEGT. Trimming took off 0 bases at V and 7 bases at J, with 7 bases between the two ends. The CDR3 consists of 13 residues. Here the CDR3 reads CASSYSRLQPQHF. As DNA, the CDR3 is TGTGCCAGCAGTTACTCGAGGCTGCAGCCCCAGCATTTT.

The chain recombines TRBV20-1 with TRBJ2-7; 11 nucleotides agree with TRBD2. Looked up from germline, CDR1 is DFQATT and CDR2 is SNEGSKA (reference sequence). The J segment lost 2 bases and the V segment lost 5 bases, leaving 8 bases of the junction unmatched. This CDR3 has 15 amino acids. The CDR3 sequence is CSASRGTSGAYEQYF. In nucleotides, the CDR3 is TGCAGTGCTTCCCGGGGGACTAGCGGAGCCTACGAGCAGTACTTC.

This clonotype was seen at least ten times. This rearrangement joins TRBV29-1 to TRBJ1-4; D might be TRBD1 (5 bases). Germline V gene lookup returns CDR1 SQVTM and CDR2 ANQGSEA. The V end was cut by 7 bases, the J end by 2 bases, with 14 bases between. The length of the CDR3 is 14 residues. The CDR3 spells CSARGEGTNEKLFF. The CDR3 nucleotides read TGCAGCGCGCGGGGGGAAGGCACTAATGAAAAACTGTTTTTT. The variable domain in full, with the rest retrieved from reference TRBV29-1 and TRBJ1-4, is SAVISQKPSRDICQRGTSLTIQCQVDSQVTMMFWYRQQPGQSLTLIATANQGSEATYESGFVIDKFPISRPNLTFSTLTVSNMSPEDSSIYLCSARGEGTNEKLFFGSGTQLSVL.

This clonotype has more than one count but fewer than ten. The V call is TRBV2, the J call TRBJ2-3; 8 bases map to TRBD1. Trimming at V came to 3 bases and at J to 8 bases, leaving 10 bases not matched to a gene. This CDR3 is 15 amino acids long. CDR1 SNHLY and CDR2 FYNNEI come from the germline V gene. The DNA of the CDR3 is TGTGCCAGCAGTGAGCGGAGACAGGGGTGGGCTACGCAGTATTTT. Protein sequence: CASSERRQGWATQYF.

The chain recombines TRBV29-1 with TRBJ2-3; tentative D call: TRBD1 (6 bases). V was clipped by 3 bases and J by 1 base, with 14 bases between them. The CDR3 spans 15 residues. Germline CDR1 is SQVTM and CDR2 is ANQGSEA. The CDR3 DNA is TGCAGCGTTGACCAACAGGGTGGGGGCACAGATACGCAGTATTTT. Protein product: CSVDQQGGGTDTQYF.

This rearrangement joins TRBV28 to TRBJ1-1; no clear D gene. This CDR3 contains 17 residues. Germline CDR1 MDHEN, CDR2 SYDVKM. V lost 1 base to trimming and J lost 1 base, with 16 bases between them. CDR3 sequence (DNA): TGTGCCAGCAGTTTATCCGGGCTCGGCAGGTCGAACACTGAAGCTTTCTTT. Translating gives CASSLSGLGRSNTEAFF.

This clonotype has more than one count but fewer than ten. This chain connects TRBV12-3 or TRBV12-4 to TRBJ1-2; D call uncertain. The germline V and J ends were trimmed by 5 bases and 6 bases, with 19 bases remaining between them. This CDR3 spans 15 amino acids. CDR3 sequence reads: CASSPGGSQVDGYTF. The CDR3 DNA reads TGTGCCAGCAGTCCAGGAGGGTCACAAGTCGATGGCTACACCTTC.

This clonotype was counted a few times. The chain links TRBV18 to TRBJ2-7, with no clear D. Germline V gene sequence: CDR1 KGHSH, CDR2 LQKENI. This CDR3 spans 15 amino acids. V gave up 3 bases and J gave up 2 bases, with 14 bases separating them. The CDR3: CASSPEQRGPYEQYF. In DNA, the CDR3 is TGTGCCAGCTCACCGGAACAGAGAGGACCCTACGAGCAGTACTTC.

J is TRBJ2-1 and V is TRBV5-4; TRBD2 matches 9 bases. There are 16 residues in the CDR3. V shed 4 bases and J 1 base; nucleotides not matched to a gene: 6. Germline CDR1 and CDR2: SGHNT and YYREEE (reference sequence). The CDR3 spells CASSRSGSGSYNEQFF. CDR3 coding DNA: TGTGCCAGCAGCCGTAGCGGGAGTGGGTCCTACAATGAGCAGTTCTTC.

The V and J genes are TRBV2 and TRBJ1-1; D call uncertain. Germline loops: CDR1 SNHLY, CDR2 FYNNEI. V lost 4 bases and J 5 bases, leaving 11 bases between the germline ends. This CDR3 is 13 amino acids long. The CDR3 DNA sequence: TGTGCCAGCAGTGCCGGGCTGAGGACTGAAGCTTTCTTT. Translating gives CASSAGLRTEAFF.

There are a few counts of this clonotype. The genes are TRBV6-1 and TRBJ2-7; D not resolved. The germline V gene encodes CDR1 MNHNS and CDR2 SASEGT. The CDR3 is 14 residues long. V lost 7 bases and J 5 bases, leaving 18 bases between the germline ends. The CDR3 protein is CASKRESVRDEQYF. The DNA for the CDR3 is TGTGCCAGCAAACGAGAGAGCGTTCGGGACGAGCAGTACTTC.